This T cell receptor (beta chain) comes out of a study of T-cell reconstitution after alpha-beta-depleted transplantation in children. As concerns this clonotype: Its antigen is undetermined.

The TCRbeta library incorporated unique molecular identifiers. Via MiXCR, TCRdb re-called the PCR reads, giving one row per CDR3 protein. The table records 200,000 to 250,000 distinct CDR3 sequences, roughly 25% of them present only once. Whole-study findings and limits: At day 60, the high TCRbeta diversity found in some patients originated from recipient T cells and thymic progenitors that had survived. Diversity and T-cell counts at one year after transplant derived mostly from new T cells. Expanded graft clones, several hundred of them, were reportedly the source of alpha-beta T cells about two months after transplant.

There are 13 residues in the CDR3. The germline V gene encodes CDR1 MNHNY and CDR2 SVGAGI (reference sequence). The ends were cut back, 7 bases at V and 5 bases at J, with 13 bases in the middle. The clonotype was recovered from a girl aged 2-10 years with Fanconi anemia, due to receive a stem cell transplant. The V gene is TRBV6-6, the J gene TRBJ2-3; D is undetermined. The sample consisted of PBMCs, taken before TCRalphabeta/CD19-depleted stem cell transplant. The CDR3 region has the DNA TGTGCCAGCACCTCCGCCTATAGAGATACGCAGTATTTT. This codes for CASTSAYRDTQYF.